The 9 T cell receptor beta chains given below trace back to one sample, sequenced in a study of Ad26.COV2.S vaccination and SARS-CoV-2 variants. Libraries were prepared by immunoSEQ multiplex PCR; TCRdb keeps only in-frame clonotypes and omits some of them. The data show approximately 410,000 clones, 92% seen once. Stated treatment: roughly 19 received Ad26.COV2.S at low or high dose, single or two shots; about five received placebo; per-sample allocation not given. Sampling occurred on day 63 after the first vaccine or placebo injection. Sequencing was performed on peripheral blood, taken in a trial of Ad26.COV2.S vaccine versus placebo. These receptors came from a person aged 18 to 65 who received the Ad26.COV2.S COVID-19 vaccine or a placebo.

This clone was seen more than once but under ten times. CDR3 DNA: TGTGCCAGTAAGTGGGGACTTCATAATAATTCACCCCTCCACTTT. Translation: CASKWGLHNNSPLHF. V and J are TRBV19 and TRBJ1-6; weak D call: TRBD1 (5 bases). This CDR3 has 15 residues. Germline-derived CDR1 and CDR2 are LNHDA and SQIVND (reference sequence). The V gene lost 7 bases and the J gene lost 5 bases, with 15 bases spanning the gap.

In the case of this clone: The sample carries other DNA sequences with the same CDR3. This chain uses TRBV4-3 with TRBJ1-3; no clear D. The germline V gene has CDR1 LGHNA and CDR2 YSLEER. Trimming pared 0 bases from V and 2 bases from J, leaving 2 bases between. This CDR3 region has 13 residues. DNA for the CDR3: TGCGCCAGCAGCCAAGATACTGGAAACACCATATATTTT. This encodes CASSQDTGNTIYF.

The chain joins TRBV20-1 to TRBJ1-5; D is perhaps TRBD1 (5 bases). Germline V gene lookup returns CDR1 DFQATT and CDR2 SNEGSKA (reference sequence). The CDR3 loop spans 11 amino acids. Trimming took 0 bases from V and 9 from J, leaving 6 bases between them. In nucleotides, the CDR3 is TGCAGTGCTAGAGAGGGGGGGCCCCAGCATTTT. Protein product: CSAREGGPQHF.

The rearrangement joins TRBV5-5 to TRBJ2-7; D is ambiguous. Trimming took 0 bases from V and 5 from J, leaving 6 bases between them. Germline-derived CDR1 and CDR2 are SGHKS and YYEKEE (reference sequence). CDR3 length: 12 residues. The CDR3 coding sequence is TGTGCCAGCAGCTTGGCGATCAACGAGCAGTACTTC. It specifies CASSLAINEQYF.

The chain is built from TRBV5-1 and TRBJ2-1; D call uncertain. This CDR3 is 14 amino acids long. V lost 4 bases, J lost 8 bases, and 16 bases lay in between. Germline lookup yields CDR1 SGHRS and CDR2 YFSETQ. The CDR3 loop is CASSVQVSPDEQFF. CDR3 nucleotide sequence: TGCGCCAGCAGCGTCCAGGTGAGCCCCGATGAGCAGTTCTTC.

This clone was seen a single time. The identical CDR3 is also encoded by other nucleotide sequences in the sample. This CDR3 is CASSYLETQYF. In DNA form, the CDR3 reads TGTGCCAGCAGTTACCTGGAGACCCAGTACTTC. V and J are TRBV6-2 or TRBV6-3 and TRBJ2-5, with D unclear. Germline CDR1 is MNHEY and CDR2 is SVGEGT. The V end was cut by 2 bases, the J end by 5 bases, with 3 bases between. This CDR3 comprises 11 residues.

On this clone itself: The germline gene is not matched at one end of the junction; a read error may be the cause. The rearrangement uses TRBV5-5 and TRBJ2-7; D perhaps matches TRBD1 (5 bases). CDR1 is SGHKS and CDR2 is YYEKEE in the germline V gene (reference sequence). The CDR3 is made up of 15 amino acids. The CDR3 is CASSLSRVPSDEQYF. CDR3 nucleotides: TGTGCCAGCAGCTTGAGCAGGGTCCCCTCCGACGAGCAGTACTTC.

V and J are TRBV4-1 and TRBJ2-7, with D possibly matching TRBD2 (6 bases). V shed 1 base and J shed 3 bases, with 19 bases lying between them. This CDR3 is 17 amino acids long. Germline V gene data show CDR1 as MGHRA and CDR2 as YSYEKL. In DNA, the CDR3 is TGCGCCAGCAGCCAAGGGCAGCCGGGACTGGTGGGCTACGAGCAGTACTTC. Translated: CASSQGQPGLVGYEQYF.

The chain carries TRBV6-5 and TRBJ2-3; no clear D gene. There are 14 residues in the CDR3. CDR1 is MNHEY, CDR2 SVGAGI, per germline. The V end was cut by 5 bases, the J end by 1 base, with 10 bases between. CDR3 sequence: CASSTRARTDTQYF. The CDR3 DNA sequence: TGTGCCAGCAGTACCCGGGCTCGCACAGATACGCAGTATTTT.